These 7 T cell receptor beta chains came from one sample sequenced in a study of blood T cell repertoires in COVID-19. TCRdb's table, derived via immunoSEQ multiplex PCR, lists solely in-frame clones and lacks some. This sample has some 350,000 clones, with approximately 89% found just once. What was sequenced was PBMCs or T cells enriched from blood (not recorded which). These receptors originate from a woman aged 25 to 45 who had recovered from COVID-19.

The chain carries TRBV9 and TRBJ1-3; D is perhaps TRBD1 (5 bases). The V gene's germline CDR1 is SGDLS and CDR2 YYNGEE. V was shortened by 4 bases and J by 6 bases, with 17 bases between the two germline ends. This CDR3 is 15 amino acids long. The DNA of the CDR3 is TGTGCCAGCAGCAAAACAGGACGTTTGGAAAACACCATATATTTT. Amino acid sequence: CASSKTGRLENTIYF.

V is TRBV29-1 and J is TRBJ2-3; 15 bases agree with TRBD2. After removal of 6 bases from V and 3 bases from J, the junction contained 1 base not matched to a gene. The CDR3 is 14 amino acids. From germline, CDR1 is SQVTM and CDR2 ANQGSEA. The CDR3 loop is CSVGTSGGTDTQYF. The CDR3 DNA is TGCAGCGTGGGGACTAGCGGGGGGACAGATACGCAGTATTTT.

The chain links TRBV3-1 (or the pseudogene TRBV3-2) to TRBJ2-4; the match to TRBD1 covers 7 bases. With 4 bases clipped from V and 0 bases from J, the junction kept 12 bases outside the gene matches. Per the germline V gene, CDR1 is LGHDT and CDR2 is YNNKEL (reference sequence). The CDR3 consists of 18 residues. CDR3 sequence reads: CASSLDRKNLLAKNIQYF. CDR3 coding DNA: TGTGCCAGCAGCCTGGACAGGAAGAATCTACTAGCCAAAAACATTCAGTACTTC.

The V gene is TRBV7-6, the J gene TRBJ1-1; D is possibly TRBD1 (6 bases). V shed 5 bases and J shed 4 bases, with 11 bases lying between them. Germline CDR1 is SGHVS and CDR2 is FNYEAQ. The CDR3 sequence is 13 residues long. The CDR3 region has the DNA TGTGCCAGCAGCAGGGGGGGCAGCACTGAAGCTTTCTTT. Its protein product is CASSRGGSTEAFF.

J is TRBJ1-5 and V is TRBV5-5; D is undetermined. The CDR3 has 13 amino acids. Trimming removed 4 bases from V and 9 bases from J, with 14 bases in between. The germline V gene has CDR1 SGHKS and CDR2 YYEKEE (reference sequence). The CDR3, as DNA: TGTGCCAGCAGCCCGGACGGGGAAGGGCCCCAGCATTTT. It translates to CASSPDGEGPQHF.

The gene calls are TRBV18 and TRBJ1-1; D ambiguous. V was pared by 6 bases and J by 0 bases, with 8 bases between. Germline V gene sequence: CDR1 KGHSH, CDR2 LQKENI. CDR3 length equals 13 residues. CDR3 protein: CASSENMNTEAFF. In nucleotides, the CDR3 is TGTGCCAGCTCTGAAAACATGAACACTGAAGCTTTCTTT.

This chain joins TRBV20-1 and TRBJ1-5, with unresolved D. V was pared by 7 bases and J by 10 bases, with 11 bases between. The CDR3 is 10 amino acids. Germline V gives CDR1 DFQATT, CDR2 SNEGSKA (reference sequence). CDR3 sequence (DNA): TGCAGTGTCCCAGGTGTCCCCCAGCATTTT. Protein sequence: CSVPGVPQHF.